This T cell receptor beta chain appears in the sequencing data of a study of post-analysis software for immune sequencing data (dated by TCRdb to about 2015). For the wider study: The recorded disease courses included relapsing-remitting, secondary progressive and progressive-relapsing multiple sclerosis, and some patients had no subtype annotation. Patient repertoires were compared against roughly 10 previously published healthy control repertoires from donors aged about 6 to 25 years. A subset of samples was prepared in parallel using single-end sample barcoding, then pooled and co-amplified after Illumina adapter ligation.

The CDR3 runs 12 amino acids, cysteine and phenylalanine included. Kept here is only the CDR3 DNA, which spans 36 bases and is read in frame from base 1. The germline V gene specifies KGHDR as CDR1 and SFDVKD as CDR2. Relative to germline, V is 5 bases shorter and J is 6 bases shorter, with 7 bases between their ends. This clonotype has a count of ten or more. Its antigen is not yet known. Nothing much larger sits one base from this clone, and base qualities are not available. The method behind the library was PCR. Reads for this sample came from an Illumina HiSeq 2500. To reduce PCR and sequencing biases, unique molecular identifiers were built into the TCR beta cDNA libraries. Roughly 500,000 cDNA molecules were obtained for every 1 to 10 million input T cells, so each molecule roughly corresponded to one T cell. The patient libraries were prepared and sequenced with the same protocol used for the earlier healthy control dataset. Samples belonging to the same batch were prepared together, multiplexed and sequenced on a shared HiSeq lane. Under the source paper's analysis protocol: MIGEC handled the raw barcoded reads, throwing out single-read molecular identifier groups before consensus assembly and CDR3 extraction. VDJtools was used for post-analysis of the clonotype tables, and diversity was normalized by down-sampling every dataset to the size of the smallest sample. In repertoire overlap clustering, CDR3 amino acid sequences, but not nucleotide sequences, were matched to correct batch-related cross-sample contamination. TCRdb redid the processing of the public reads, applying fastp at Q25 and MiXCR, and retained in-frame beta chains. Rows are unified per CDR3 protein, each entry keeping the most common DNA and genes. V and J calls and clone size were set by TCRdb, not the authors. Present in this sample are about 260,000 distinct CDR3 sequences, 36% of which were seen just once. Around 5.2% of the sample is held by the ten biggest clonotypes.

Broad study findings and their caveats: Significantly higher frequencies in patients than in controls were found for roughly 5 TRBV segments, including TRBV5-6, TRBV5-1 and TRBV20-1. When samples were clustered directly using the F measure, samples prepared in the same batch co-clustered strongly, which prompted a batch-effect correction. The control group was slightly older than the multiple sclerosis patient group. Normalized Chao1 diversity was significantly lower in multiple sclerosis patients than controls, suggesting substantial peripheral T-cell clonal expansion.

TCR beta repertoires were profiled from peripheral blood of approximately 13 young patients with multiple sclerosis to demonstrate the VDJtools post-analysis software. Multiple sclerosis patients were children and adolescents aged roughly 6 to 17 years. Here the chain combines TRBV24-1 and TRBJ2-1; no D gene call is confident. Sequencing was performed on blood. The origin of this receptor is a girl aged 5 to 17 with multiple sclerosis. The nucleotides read TGTGCCACCAGTGGCCCCAGCAATGAGCAGTTCTTC. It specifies CATSGPSNEQFF.